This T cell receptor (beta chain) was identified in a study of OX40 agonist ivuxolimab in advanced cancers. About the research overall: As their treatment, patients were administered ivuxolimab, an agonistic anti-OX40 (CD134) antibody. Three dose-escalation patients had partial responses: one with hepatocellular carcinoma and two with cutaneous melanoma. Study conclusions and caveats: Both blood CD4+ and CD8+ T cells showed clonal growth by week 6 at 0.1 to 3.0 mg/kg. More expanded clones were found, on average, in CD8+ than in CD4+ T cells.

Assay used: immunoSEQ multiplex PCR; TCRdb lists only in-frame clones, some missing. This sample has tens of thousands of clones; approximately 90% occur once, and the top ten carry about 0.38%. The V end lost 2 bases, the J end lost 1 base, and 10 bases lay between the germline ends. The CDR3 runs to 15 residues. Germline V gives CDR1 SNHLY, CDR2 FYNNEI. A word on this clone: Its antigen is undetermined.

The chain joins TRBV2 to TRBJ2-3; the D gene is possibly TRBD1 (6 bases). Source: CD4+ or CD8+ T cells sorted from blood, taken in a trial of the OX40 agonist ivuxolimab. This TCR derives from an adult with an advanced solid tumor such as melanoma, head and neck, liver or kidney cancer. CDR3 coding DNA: TGTGCCAGCAGTGAAACGCGACAGGGCACAGATACGCAGTATTTT. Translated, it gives CASSETRQGTDTQYF.